This TCR beta chain was sequenced in a study of vaccination and CD4 T cells after COVID-19. With the Oncomine TCR Beta short-read assay, DNA from cultured CD4+ T cells was sequenced. A single record per CDR3 protein comes from TCRdb applying MiXCR to the PCR reads. Of 20,000 to 25,000 distinct CDR3 sequences listed, 40% to 50% are singletons. Indicated treatment: approximately 11-day PBMC culture with coronavirus spike peptide pools or control peptides (ViraFEST assay). Expansion of antigen-specific T cells with peptide pools by ViraFEST preceded sequencing of TCRs. Worth noting for this clonotype: Its target is unknown.

Specimen: CD4+ T cells from blood, cultured in vitro, collected before SARS-CoV-2 vaccination. The clonotype comes from a human donor who received a COVID-19 vaccine.

The CDR3 DNA is TGTGCCAGCAGCCCCAGGACAGGGGGCTCTGGAAACACCATATATTTT. Translating gives CASSPRTGGSGNTIYF. V is TRBV5-4 and J is TRBJ1-3, with TRBD1 matching over 10 bases. Germline trimming cut 4 bases from V and 0 bases from J; bases unmatched to any gene: 4. The germline V gene has CDR1 SGHNT and CDR2 YYREEE (reference sequence). The CDR3 is 16 residues long.